This T cell receptor beta chain was recorded in a study of blood T cell repertoires in COVID-19. About the research overall: Nucleic acid was either cDNA or gDNA, and it came from T cells, B-cell-depleted T cells, or PBMCs.

Source study methods: Amplifying reference gene primers gave estimates of nucleated cell counts. Sequencing used immunoSEQ multiplex PCR; TCRdb keeps in-frame clones, though not all of them. V and J calls and clone size are as listed in that table; D and trimming were resolved from the DNA. This table holds 500,000 or so clones, approximately 86% found once. V lost 1 base, J lost 3 bases, and 10 bases stayed unmatched. This CDR3 comprises 17 residues. Looked up from germline, CDR1 is LGHNA and CDR2 is YNFKEQ. The receptor comes from a woman between 18 and 29 years old who had recovered from COVID-19. Specimen: PBMCs or T cells enriched from blood (not recorded which). V is TRBV4-2 and J is TRBJ2-7; 9 bases line up with TRBD2. The DNA for the CDR3 is TGTGCCAGCAGCCAAGGAATTAGCGGGGGCTATCTCTACGAGCAGTACTTC. The encoded protein is CASSQGISGGYLYEQYF.